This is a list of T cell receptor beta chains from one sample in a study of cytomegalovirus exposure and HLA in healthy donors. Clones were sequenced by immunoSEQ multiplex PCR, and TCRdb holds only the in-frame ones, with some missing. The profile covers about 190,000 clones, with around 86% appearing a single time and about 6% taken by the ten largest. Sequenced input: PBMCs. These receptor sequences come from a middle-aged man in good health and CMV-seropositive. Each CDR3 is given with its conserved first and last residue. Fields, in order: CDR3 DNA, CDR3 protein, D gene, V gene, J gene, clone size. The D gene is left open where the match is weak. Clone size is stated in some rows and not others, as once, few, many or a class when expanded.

CDR3 DNA: TGTGCCAGCAGCCCACAGGTTAACTATGGCTACACCTTC
CDR3 protein: CASSPQVNYGYTF
D gene: -
V gene: TRBV7-9
J gene: TRBJ1-2
clone size: -

CDR3 DNA: TGTTCCAGCAGCGACGGGGGTGAGGTCACTGAAGCTTTCTTT
CDR3 protein: CSSSDGGEVTEAFF
D gene: -
V gene: TRBV7-9
J gene: TRBJ1-1
clone size: -

CDR3 DNA: TGTGCCACCTCAATACTAGGAGGGCGAGGGGACGGAAGCTACACCTTC
CDR3 protein: CATSILGGRGDGSYTF
D gene: -
V gene: TRBV19
J gene: TRBJ1-2
clone size: once

CDR3 DNA: TGTGCCAGCAGCCCCGGGACAGGGGGGACAGATACGCAGTATTTT
CDR3 protein: CASSPGTGGTDTQYF
D gene: TRBD1
V gene: TRBV9
J gene: TRBJ2-3
clone size: -

CDR3 DNA: TGCGCCAGCAGCCTAACGGACAGGGGTTATACCGGGGAGCTGTTTTTT
CDR3 protein: CASSLTDRGYTGELFF
D gene: TRBD1
V gene: TRBV4-1
J gene: TRBJ2-2
clone size: -

CDR3 DNA: TGCGCCAGCAGCTCCGGGACAGGGGGTGTCTACGAGCAGTACTTC
CDR3 protein: CASSSGTGGVYEQYF
D gene: TRBD1
V gene: TRBV5-1
J gene: TRBJ2-7
clone size: -

CDR3 DNA: TGTGCCAGCTCACGAGGGCCCCCAACAACTAATGAAAAACTGTTTTTT
CDR3 protein: CASSRGPPTTNEKLFF
D gene: -
V gene: TRBV18
J gene: TRBJ1-4
clone size: -

CDR3 DNA: TGCAGCGTTACCATGACAGGTGGAAGTGAAAAACTGTTTTTT
CDR3 protein: CSVTMTGGSEKLFF
D gene: -
V gene: TRBV29-1
J gene: TRBJ1-4
clone size: -

CDR3 DNA: TGTGCCAGCAGTTCAGGGGGCGCGCAGCCCCAGCATTTT
CDR3 protein: CASSSGGAQPQHF
D gene: TRBD1
V gene: TRBV6-5
J gene: TRBJ1-5
clone size: -

CDR3 DNA: TGTGCCAGCAGCCCGGGAACAGGGCTGTGGAATGAAAAACTGTTTTTT
CDR3 protein: CASSPGTGLWNEKLFF
D gene: -
V gene: TRBV5-6
J gene: TRBJ1-4
clone size: -

CDR3 DNA: TGTGCCAGCAGCCCGGAGGGACCAGGGGAAAAACTGTTTTTT
CDR3 protein: CASSPEGPGEKLFF
D gene: -
V gene: TRBV6-1
J gene: TRBJ1-4
clone size: -

CDR3 DNA: TGTGCCAGCACCACCGGTACCAGGGAAGCTTTCTTT
CDR3 protein: CASTTGTREAFF
D gene: -
V gene: TRBV27
J gene: TRBJ1-1
clone size: -

CDR3 DNA: TGTGCCAGCAGTGCGGGAGGGACAGTTCAAGAGACCCAGTACTTC
CDR3 protein: CASSAGGTVQETQYF
D gene: TRBD2
V gene: TRBV9
J gene: TRBJ2-5
clone size: -

CDR3 DNA: TGTGCCTGGAGTGTTTCCAGGGGCCCTGAAGCTTTCTTT
CDR3 protein: CAWSVSRGPEAFF
D gene: -
V gene: TRBV30
J gene: TRBJ1-1
clone size: -

CDR3 DNA: TGTGCCAGTAGTATAGCTCAGTGGGAGGGCCCTCGCAATCAGCCCCAGCATTTT
CDR3 protein: CASSIAQWEGPRNQPQHF
D gene: -
V gene: TRBV19
J gene: TRBJ1-5
clone size: -

CDR3 DNA: TGTGCCAGCAGCGTGCGACTAGGGACGGAGAGCTCCTACGAGCAGTACTTC
CDR3 protein: CASSVRLGTESSYEQYF
D gene: -
V gene: TRBV9
J gene: TRBJ2-7
clone size: -

CDR3 DNA: TGTGCCAGCTCACCACCGGGAAGGGGCGATCAGCCCCAGCATTTT
CDR3 protein: CASSPPGRGDQPQHF
D gene: -
V gene: TRBV18
J gene: TRBJ1-5
clone size: -

CDR3 DNA: TGTGCCAGCAGCTTAGTTACAGGGGAGACCCAGTACTTC
CDR3 protein: CASSLVTGETQYF
D gene: -
V gene: TRBV7-6
J gene: TRBJ2-5
clone size: -

CDR3 DNA: TGTGCCAGCAGTGAGGGACAGGGACAGACCCAGTACTTC
CDR3 protein: CASSEGQGQTQYF
D gene: TRBD1
V gene: TRBV6-1
J gene: TRBJ2-5
clone size: -

CDR3 DNA: TGCAGCGGGGGCTCAGAAGAGACCCAGTACTTC
CDR3 protein: CSGGSEETQYF
D gene: -
V gene: TRBV29-1
J gene: TRBJ2-5
clone size: once

CDR3 DNA: TGTGCCAGTAGCATTCGGACAGGGGGGCCCTACGAGCAGTACTTC
CDR3 protein: CASSIRTGGPYEQYF
D gene: TRBD1
V gene: TRBV19
J gene: TRBJ2-7
clone size: once

CDR3 DNA: TGTGCCATCAGTGAGGAAGCAGGGCATTCCTCTGGGGCCAACGTCCTGACTTTC
CDR3 protein: CAISEEAGHSSGANVLTF
D gene: -
V gene: TRBV10-3
J gene: TRBJ2-6
clone size: -

CDR3 DNA: TGTGCTAGCAGCCCTGTCACAGGGACCACCGGGGAGCTGTTTTTT
CDR3 protein: CASSPVTGTTGELFF
D gene: -
V gene: TRBV7-7
J gene: TRBJ2-2
clone size: -

CDR3 DNA: TGTGCCAGCAGCGGTGGAGTTACCTACGAGCAGTACTTC
CDR3 protein: CASSGGVTYEQYF
D gene: -
V gene: TRBV6-5
J gene: TRBJ2-7
clone size: -

CDR3 DNA: TGTGCCACCAAGGCCGACAGATACGAGCAGTACTTC
CDR3 protein: CATKADRYEQYF
D gene: -
V gene: TRBV19
J gene: TRBJ2-7
clone size: -

CDR3 DNA: TGTGCCAGCAGTTACGGACAGGGTGCTAGTGAGCAGTTCTTC
CDR3 protein: CASSYGQGASEQFF
D gene: TRBD1
V gene: TRBV6-5
J gene: TRBJ2-1
clone size: -

CDR3 DNA: TGTGCCAGCAGCGTAGCTACACTAGCGGGGGAGCAGTTCTTC
CDR3 protein: CASSVATLAGEQFF
D gene: TRBD2
V gene: TRBV9
J gene: TRBJ2-1
clone size: -